Listed here are 30 T cell receptor beta chains from one sample, sequenced in a study of T cell repertoires in cytomegalovirus infection. Using its own MiXCR run on the reads, TCRdb lists one record per CDR3 protein. This sample has roughly 230,000 distinct CDR3 sequences, with about 15% found just once. Sequencing was done on a sample of CD8+ T cells from PBMCs. Source of these receptors: a human donor in good health (CMV status not recorded). Some clones in this sample may be carry-over from other donors' samples.

V and J are TRBV25-1 and TRBJ1-6; D not certain. The length of the CDR3 is 16 residues. V was trimmed by 0 bases and J by 2 bases, leaving 8 bases between them. Per the germline V gene, CDR1 is MGHDK and CDR2 is SYGVNS. This CDR3 reads CASSEYLGTYNSPLHF. In nucleotides, the CDR3 is TGTGCCAGCAGTGAATATCTTGGGACCTATAATTCACCCCTCCACTTT.

The V gene is TRBV4-1, the J gene TRBJ1-1; no clear D. V was pared by 0 bases and J by 5 bases, with 7 bases between. CDR3 length: 13 residues. Looked up from germline, CDR1 is MGHRA and CDR2 is YSYEKL. CDR3 protein: CASSQEEGTEAFF. CDR3 nucleotides: TGCGCCAGCAGCCAAGAAGAGGGAACTGAAGCTTTCTTT.

This clonotype was detected a few times. The genes are TRBV5-6 and TRBJ2-7; no reliable D call. Germline V gene lookup returns CDR1 SGHDT and CDR2 YYEEEE. Trimming stripped 0 bases from V and 8 bases from J, with 6 bases between. The CDR3 extends over 11 amino acids. CDR3 in amino acids: CASSLGVQQYF. CDR3 bases: TGTGCCAGCAGCTTGGGGGTTCAGCAGTACTTC.

This clonotype was seen a few times. V usage is TRBV10-3 and J usage is TRBJ2-1, with no clear D. The CDR3 runs to 14 residues. The V gene's germline CDR1 is ENHRY and CDR2 SYGVKD. Trimming left V 3 bases short and J 8 bases short, with 14 bases between. CDR3 in DNA: TGTGCCATCAGTGACGGTAATAGCTTCCATGAGCAGTTCTTC. As protein: CAISDGNSFHEQFF.

The J gene is TRBJ1-1, the V gene TRBV28, with no clear D. Germline V CDR1 and CDR2: MDHEN, SYDVKM. The V and J ends lost 6 bases and 1 base respectively, with 15 bases between them. The CDR3 totals 15 residues. The CDR3 reads CASSLSAFGNTEAFF. The CDR3, as DNA: TGTGCCAGCAGCTTAAGTGCATTTGGGAACACTGAAGCTTTCTTT.

The sample holds a few counts of this clonotype. This chain connects TRBV7-2 to TRBJ1-1; the D is unclear. Deletions cut 1 base from V and 2 bases from J, with 11 bases between. The CDR3 has 15 amino acids. CDR1 is SGHTA and CDR2 is FQGNSA in the germline V gene. In DNA, the CDR3 is TGTGCCAGCAGCTTAGTAGGTTCAATTAACACTGAAGCTTTCTTT. Amino acids: CASSLVGSINTEAFF.

This clonotype was counted between two and nine times. This sequence joins TRBV20-1 and TRBJ2-1; 14 bases line up with TRBD2. With V trimmed by 1 base and J by 9 bases, 11 bases remained unmatched. This CDR3 has 17 amino acids. Germline V lookup: CDR1 DFQATT, CDR2 SNEGSKA (reference sequence). CDR3 in amino acids: CSARADPGLAGEGEQFF. DNA of the CDR3: TGCAGTGCTAGAGCTGATCCGGGACTAGCGGGGGAGGGTGAGCAGTTCTTC.

This clonotype was observed many times. The chain couples TRBV7-2 to TRBJ1-2; D remains unclear. Germline CDR1 reads SGHTA; CDR2 reads FQGNSA. This CDR3 is built from 12 residues. The V gene lost 4 bases and the J gene lost 8 bases, with 11 bases spanning the gap. DNA for the CDR3: TGTGCCAGCAGCTCGATAACGGGCGGCTACACCTTC. It yields the protein CASSSITGGYTF.

This clonotype was counted between two and nine times. This chain uses TRBV7-3 with TRBJ2-2; a possible D gene is TRBD2 (7 bases). Germline V CDR1 and CDR2: SGHTA, FQGTGA. V lost 6 bases to trimming and J lost 3 bases, with 20 bases between them. CDR3 size: 17 residues. The DNA for the CDR3 is TGTGCCAGCAGTCGACCCCTGGGCGGGGGCGACACCGGGGAGCTGTTTTTT. Its translation: CASSRPLGGGDTGELFF.

The chain uses TRBV6-6 and TRBJ2-2; D may match TRBD1 or TRBD2 (6 bases each). Germline V CDR1 and CDR2: MNHNY, SVGAGI (reference sequence). The V end lost 2 bases, the J end lost 2 bases, and 12 bases lay between the germline ends. The CDR3 runs to 16 residues. The CDR3 DNA sequence: TGTGCCAGCAGTTACCTTCCGGGGGCCAACACCGGGGAGCTGTTTTTT. This sequence encodes CASSYLPGANTGELFF.

This clonotype was seen repeatedly, ten times or more. The chain employs TRBV7-9 and TRBJ2-7; a weak D match, TRBD2 (6 bases). This CDR3 has 13 residues. Germline V lookup: CDR1 SEHNR, CDR2 FQNEAQ (reference sequence). The V gene lost 7 bases and the J gene lost 3 bases, with 13 bases spanning the gap. This CDR3 is CASNGGPHYEQYF. The CDR3 nucleotides are TGTGCCAGCAACGGGGGTCCCCACTACGAGCAGTACTTC. The whole variable domain, remainder taken from reference TRBV7-9 and TRBJ2-7, is DTGVSQNPRHKITKRGQNVTFRCDPISEHNRLYWYRQTLGQGPEFLTYFQNEAQLEKSRLLSDRFSAERPKGSFSTLEIQRTEQGDSAMYLCASNGGPHYEQYFGPGTRLTVT.

This chain connects TRBV29-1 to TRBJ1-1; D perhaps matches TRBD1 (5 bases). Germline V lookup: CDR1 SQVTM, CDR2 ANQGSEA. There are 15 residues in the CDR3. V lost 1 base, J lost 4 bases, and 16 bases lay in between. CDR3 bases: TGCAGCGTTGAAGGGTCTGATGGGGCGAGCACTGAAGCTTTCTTT. It encodes CSVEGSDGASTEAFF. The whole variable domain, filled in from reference TRBV29-1 and TRBJ1-1, reads SAVISQKPSRDICQRGTSLTIQCQVDSQVTMMFWYRQQPGQSLTLIATANQGSEATYESGFVIDKFPISRPNLTFSTLTVSNMSPEDSSIYLCSVEGSDGASTEAFFGQGTRLTVV.

There are a few counts of this clonotype. The CDR3 protein is CASSSSSQVTDTQYF. The CDR3 DNA is TGTGCCAGCAGCTCCTCGAGTCAGGTTACAGATACGCAGTATTTT. The V call is TRBV7-9, the J call TRBJ2-3; no reliable D call. V lost 4 bases, J lost 3 bases, and 14 bases lay in between. CDR3 size: 15 residues. The V gene's germline CDR1 is SEHNR and CDR2 FQNEAQ (reference sequence). Filled out from reference TRBV7-9 and TRBJ2-3, the complete variable domain reads DTGVSQNPRHKITKRGQNVTFRCDPISEHNRLYWYRQTLGQGPEFLTYFQNEAQLEKSRLLSDRFSAERPKGSFSTLEIQRTEQGDSAMYLCASSSSSQVTDTQYFGPGTRLTVL.

There are a few counts of this clonotype. The V gene is TRBV28, the J gene TRBJ2-1; possibly TRBD1 or TRBD2 for D (5 bases each). Trimming left V 7 bases short and J 4 bases short, with 14 bases between. CDR3 size: 14 residues. Germline V gene sequence: CDR1 MDHEN, CDR2 SYDVKM. CDR3 nucleotides: TGTGCCAGCATCACACGGGACCTTTACAATGAGCAGTTCTTC. Encoded protein: CASITRDLYNEQFF. Full variable domain (remainder filled in from reference TRBV28 and TRBJ2-1): DVKVTQSSRYLVKRTGEKVFLECVQDMDHENMFWYRQDPGLGLRLIYFSYDVKMKEKGDIPEGYSVSREKKERFSLILESASTNQTSMYLCASITRDLYNEQFFGPGTRLTVL.

Only a few counts were recorded for this clonotype. The chain combines TRBV6-6 with TRBJ2-5; 7 nucleotides line up with TRBD2. CDR3 length equals 16 residues. The J segment lost 9 bases and the V segment lost 5 bases, leaving 18 bases of the junction unmatched. Germline V lookup: CDR1 MNHNY, CDR2 SVGAGI (reference sequence). The CDR3 DNA reads as TGTGCCAGCAGTCGACCGACTAGCCCGCCGAGGTTAGCCCAGTACTTC. The encoded protein is CASSRPTSPPRLAQYF.

The CDR3 is CASSPGDYKETQYF. CDR3 DNA: TGTGCCAGCAGTCCTGGGGACTATAAAGAGACCCAGTACTTC. This rearrangement joins TRBV27 to TRBJ2-5; 7 bases line up with TRBD2. CDR3 length: 14 residues. V lost 5 bases, J lost 3 bases, and 6 bases stayed unmatched. Germline values: CDR1 MNHEY, CDR2 SMNVEV (reference sequence).

This clonotype showed up just a few times. The chain joins TRBV7-4 to TRBJ1-4; perhaps TRBD1 as D (5 bases). The CDR3 contains 12 residues. Per germline, CDR1 SGHVT and CDR2 SQSDAQ. V lost 5 bases and J lost 10, with 11 bases in between. CDR3 DNA sequence: TGTGCCAGCAGCCGCGTGAGGGGAAAACTGTTTTTT. This translates into CASSRVRGKLFF.

The chain recombines TRBV11-1 with TRBJ2-7; 8 nucleotides align to TRBD1. CDR1 SGHAT and CDR2 FQDESV come from the germline V gene (reference sequence). J lost 3 bases, V lost 5 bases, and 12 bases had no gene match. This CDR3 is 16 amino acids long. DNA for the CDR3: TGTGCCAGCAGCCCCCCCCGGGGCAGGGGGCTCTACGAGCAGTACTTC. Residues: CASSPPRGRGLYEQYF.

V gene TRBV10-3 combines with J gene TRBJ2-5, with unresolved D. CDR1 and CDR2 (germline): ENHRY, SYGVKD. The CDR3 runs to 14 residues. Between the trimmed V and J ends, which lost 0 bases and 5 bases, there was a span of 10 bases. The CDR3 protein is CAISESSVGETQYF. The DNA of the CDR3 is TGTGCCATCAGTGAGTCCTCGGTCGGGGAGACCCAGTACTTC.

This clonotype was detected ten times or more. The chain uses TRBV7-9 and TRBJ1-1; 10 bases match TRBD1. V shed 5 bases and J 4 bases; nucleotides not matched to a gene: 7. The length of the CDR3 is 15 residues. From germline, CDR1 is SEHNR and CDR2 FQNEAQ (reference sequence). The CDR3 region has the DNA TGTGCCAGCAGCCCGGACAGGGGGATCAGCACTGAAGCTTTCTTT. It yields the protein CASSPDRGISTEAFF.

The rearrangement uses TRBV6-6 and TRBJ2-2; the match to TRBD1 covers 9 bases. The V segment lost 6 bases and the J segment 4 bases; nucleotides outside the gene matches: 9. The CDR3 has 16 amino acids. The germline gives CDR1 MNHNY, CDR2 SVGAGI (reference sequence). CDR3 coding DNA: TGTGCCAGCAGCCTTACAGGGGGCGCGGGCACCGGGGAGCTGTTTTTT. Translated: CASSLTGGAGTGELFF.

This chain connects TRBV20-1 to TRBJ2-3; TRBD2 agrees at 16 bases. The CDR3 extends over 21 amino acids. The junction had 23 bases not matched to a gene; V was cut back by 5 bases and J by 6 bases. Per the germline V gene, CDR1 is DFQATT and CDR2 is SNEGSKA (reference sequence). This chain's CDR3 is CSAVPGLAGGPVDVDPDTQYF. CDR3 nucleotide sequence: TGCAGTGCTGTTCCGGGACTAGCGGGGGGGCCTGTCGACGTCGATCCGGATACGCAGTATTTT.

This clonotype was recorded many times. The V and J genes are TRBV20-1 and TRBJ2-7; a weak D match, TRBD1 (6 bases). V was shortened by 0 bases and J by 2 bases, with 17 bases between the two germline ends. CDR1 is DFQATT, CDR2 SNEGSKA, per germline (reference sequence). The CDR3 runs to 16 residues. This chain's CDR3 is CSARDPVTGLPYEQYF. For the CDR3, the DNA is TGCAGTGCTAGAGATCCTGTGACAGGCCTTCCCTACGAGCAGTACTTC.

The rearrangement uses TRBV15 and TRBJ2-1, with 9 bases lining up with TRBD1. Germline CDR1 and CDR2: LNHNV and YYDKDF (reference sequence). Unmatched junction bases numbered 11, after V lost 0 bases and J lost 5 bases. The length of the CDR3 is 18 residues. This CDR3 is CATSREGPTGGFDNEQFF. CDR3 coding DNA: TGTGCCACCAGCAGAGAGGGGCCCACAGGGGGCTTTGACAATGAGCAGTTCTTC.

This clonotype was picked up a small number of times. The chain couples TRBV5-5 to TRBJ2-3; 12 bases map to TRBD1. This CDR3 is 17 amino acids long. CDR1 is SGHKS and CDR2 is YYEKEE in the germline V gene (reference sequence). The junction had 9 bases not matched to a gene; V was cut back by 4 bases and J by 3 bases. The CDR3 DNA reads TGTGCCAGCAGCGAGACCGGGACAGGGGGCGGGACAGATACGCAGTATTTT. Its protein product is CASSETGTGGGTDTQYF. The entire variable domain, with the rest obtained from reference TRBV5-5 and TRBJ2-3, is as follows: DAGVTQSPTHLIKTRGQQVTLRCSPISGHKSVSWYQQVLGQGPQFIFQYYEKEERGRGNFPDRFSARQFPNYSSELNVNALLLGDSALYLCASSETGTGGGTDTQYFGPGTRLTVL.

About this clonotype itself: This may arise from a read error, as a much more abundant clone is one base away. The chain combines TRBV7-2 with TRBJ2-7; the match to TRBD1 covers 8 bases. Germline CDR1 and CDR2: SGHTA and FQGNSA. This CDR3 has 15 residues. The CDR3 bases are TGTGCCAGCAGCTTAACGTGGACAGGGAATCGGGAGCAGAACTTC. Translated, it gives CASSLTWTGNREQNF.

This clonotype was counted many times. The V gene is TRBV7-6, the J gene TRBJ2-1; 8 bases fit TRBD2. CDR1 and CDR2 from the germline V gene are SGHVS and FNYEAQ. The CDR3 extends over 15 amino acids. Trimming cost V 5 bases and J 9 bases; bases outside gene matches: 12. The DNA for the CDR3 is TGTGCCAGCAGCCCTCCGGGACTAGGTGTGGGTGAGCAGTTCTTC. Amino acid sequence: CASSPPGLGVGEQFF.

This clonotype was seen repeatedly, ten times or more. The chain uses TRBV7-6 and TRBJ2-3, with D uncertain. CDR3 size: 13 residues. V lost 3 bases and J lost 2, with 6 bases in between. The germline gives CDR1 SGHVS, CDR2 FNYEAQ. The CDR3 loop is CASSLSITDTQYF. The DNA for the CDR3 is TGTGCCAGCAGCTTGTCGATCACAGATACGCAGTATTTT.

This clonotype has at least ten counts. This rearrangement joins TRBV7-9 to TRBJ1-4, with a weak D call TRBD1 (5 bases). The V end lost 1 base, the J end lost 7 bases, and 16 bases lay between the germline ends. The germline gives CDR1 SEHNR, CDR2 FQNEAQ (reference sequence). CDR3 length: 16 residues. CDR3 sequence: CASSLVRDPEGEKLFF. For the CDR3, the DNA is TGTGCCAGCAGCTTAGTACGGGACCCGGAGGGTGAAAAACTGTTTTTT. The full variable domain, in which reference TRBV7-9 and TRBJ1-4 provide the parts outside the CDR3, is DTGVSQNPRHKITKRGQNVTFRCDPISEHNRLYWYRQTLGQGPEFLTYFQNEAQLEKSRLLSDRFSAERPKGSFSTLEIQRTEQGDSAMYLCASSLVRDPEGEKLFFGSGTQLSVL.

The sample holds a few counts of this clonotype. The chain recombines TRBV27 with TRBJ1-1; D is unclear. This CDR3 has 15 amino acids. The germline V gene encodes CDR1 MNHEY and CDR2 SMNVEV (reference sequence). The V end lost 1 base, the J end lost 4 bases, and 13 bases lay between the germline ends. The CDR3 region has the DNA TGTGCCAGCAGTTTATATAAGGGAGGAGGCACTGAAGCTTTCTTT. It translates to CASSLYKGGGTEAFF.